What follows describes a single T cell receptor beta chain. These data come from a study of T cell changes during pregnancy in multiple sclerosis. Assay: immunoSEQ multiplex PCR; the TCRdb copy retains only in-frame clones and omits some. The table records some 74,000 clones, roughly 92% of them present only once. The V and J ends lost 9 bases and 2 bases, in that order; junction bases with no gene match: 24. CDR1 and CDR2 from the germline V gene are SGHVS and FQNEAQ. The CDR3 contains 20 residues. The rearrangement joins TRBV7-8 to TRBJ2-2; 7 nucleotides align to TRBD2. The specimen was peripheral blood, collected after pregnancy. The TCR originated in a female donor in good health, enrolled as a control in a pregnancy study. Written as DNA, the CDR3 is TGTGCCAGTCGACTATTTATACCGGGGGGATACCTTCTCAACACCGGGGAGCTGTTTTTT. As protein: CASRLFIPGGYLLNTGELFF.